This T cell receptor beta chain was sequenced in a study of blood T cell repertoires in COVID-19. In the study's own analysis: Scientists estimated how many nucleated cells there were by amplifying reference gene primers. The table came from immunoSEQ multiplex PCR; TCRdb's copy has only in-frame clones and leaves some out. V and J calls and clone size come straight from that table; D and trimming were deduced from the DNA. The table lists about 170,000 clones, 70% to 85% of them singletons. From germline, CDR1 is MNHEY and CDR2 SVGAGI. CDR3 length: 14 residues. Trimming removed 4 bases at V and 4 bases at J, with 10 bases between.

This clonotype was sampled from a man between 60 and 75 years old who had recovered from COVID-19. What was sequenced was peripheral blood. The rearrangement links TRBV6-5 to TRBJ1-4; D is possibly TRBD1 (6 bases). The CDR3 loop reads CASSWTAGNEKLFF. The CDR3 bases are TGTGCCAGCAGTTGGACAGCTGGTAATGAAAAACTGTTTTTT.